Below, one T cell receptor beta chain is given with its context. This sample was taken from a study of blood T cell repertoires in COVID-19. Study information: T cells, B-cell-depleted T cells, or PBMCs provided the cDNA or gDNA that served as material.

The age range of participants was 18 to 89 years, with residence in about two dozen US areas. The CDR3 has 15 residues. Germline CDR1 reads SGHVS; CDR2 reads FQNEAQ. Trimming shortened V by 5 bases and J by 9 bases, and 20 bases separated the two germline ends. Original handling: Amplification from reference gene primers served as the basis for estimated nucleated cell counts. The data were produced by immunoSEQ multiplex PCR, yet TCRdb's version contains in-frame clones alone and is incomplete. V and J calls and clone size are given by that table; D and trimming were obtained from the DNA. In the table there are about 150,000 clones, over 65% of which are singletons.

The sequence came from a woman in her fifties or sixties who had recovered from COVID-19. The sequenced material came from PBMCs or T cells enriched from blood (not recorded which). The chain couples TRBV7-8 to TRBJ2-1; TRBD2 might be the D (6 bases). The CDR3 here is CASSTREPWPIEQFF. CDR3 DNA: TGTGCCAGCAGCACCCGGGAGCCATGGCCCATTGAGCAGTTCTTC.